This TCR beta chain is from a study of blood T cell repertoires in COVID-19. At the level of the study: Sites in the United States, Italy and Spain provided acute and convalescent COVID-19 samples.

Using immunoSEQ multiplex PCR, the repertoire was profiled, and TCRdb retains in-frame clones only, with some absent. The sample includes roughly 70,000 clones, about 88% of them seen just once. Trimming took off 8 bases at V and 0 bases at J, with 23 bases between the two ends. Per the germline V gene, CDR1 is MNHEY and CDR2 is SMNVEV (reference sequence). This CDR3 is built from 18 residues. What was sequenced was peripheral blood. The clonotype originates from a man older than 75 with acute or convalescent COVID-19. The chain combines TRBV27 with TRBJ2-1; D gene unclear. The CDR3 here is CASFKKSWQASSYNEQFF. CDR3 DNA: TGTGCCAGCTTCAAAAAGTCGTGGCAGGCGAGCTCCTACAATGAGCAGTTCTTC.